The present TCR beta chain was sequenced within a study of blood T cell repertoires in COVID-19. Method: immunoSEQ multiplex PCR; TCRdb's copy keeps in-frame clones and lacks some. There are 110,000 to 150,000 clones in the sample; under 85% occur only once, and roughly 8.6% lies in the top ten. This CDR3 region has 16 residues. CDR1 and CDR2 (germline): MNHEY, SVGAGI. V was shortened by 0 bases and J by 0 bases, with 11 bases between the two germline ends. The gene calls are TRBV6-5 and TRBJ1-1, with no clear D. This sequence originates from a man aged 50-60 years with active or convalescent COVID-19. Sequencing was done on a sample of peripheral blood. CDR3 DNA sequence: TGTGCCAGCAGTTACTCGAAAAGCCACCTGAACACTGAAGCTTTCTTT. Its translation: CASSYSKSHLNTEAFF.